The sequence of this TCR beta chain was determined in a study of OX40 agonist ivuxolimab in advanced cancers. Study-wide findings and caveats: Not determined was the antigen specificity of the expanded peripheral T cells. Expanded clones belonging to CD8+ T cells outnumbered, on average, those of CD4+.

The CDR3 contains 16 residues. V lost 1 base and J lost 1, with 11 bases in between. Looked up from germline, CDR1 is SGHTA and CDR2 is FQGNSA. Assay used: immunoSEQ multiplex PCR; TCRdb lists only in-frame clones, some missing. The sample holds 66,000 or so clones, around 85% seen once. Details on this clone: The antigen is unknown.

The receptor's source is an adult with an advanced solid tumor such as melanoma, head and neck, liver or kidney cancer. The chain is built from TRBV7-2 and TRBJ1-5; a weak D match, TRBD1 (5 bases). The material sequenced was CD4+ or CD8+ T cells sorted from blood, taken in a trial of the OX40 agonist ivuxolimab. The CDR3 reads CASSLVAGRSNQPQHF. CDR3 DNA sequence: TGTGCCAGCAGCTTAGTGGCAGGGAGAAGCAATCAGCCCCAGCATTTT.